The clone carrying this T cell receptor beta chain was seen a few times. No antigen is known for it. The CDR3 totals 14 residues. Germline loops: CDR1 SNHLY, CDR2 FYNNEI. Trimming removed 7 bases at V and 2 bases at J, with 15 bases between. This entry belongs to a study of graft-versus-host responses after intestinal transplantation. Sequenced by immunoSEQ multiplex PCR; TCRdb stores in-frame clones only, minus some. Among some 13,000 clones listed, roughly four fifths were seen once. Overall study results and limits: Peak levels of circulating GvH clones tracked with early post-transplant HvG declines. Recipient marrow held GvH clones, some first seen in ileum or blood.

This rearrangement joins TRBV2 to TRBJ2-7; D is unresolved. The receptor comes from a human patient who received an intestinal transplant, so some T cells may come from the graft donor. The sequences come from PBMCs, collected after intestinal transplantation. In nucleotides, the CDR3 is TGTGCCAGCAAGGAAGTAAGGGCCCCCTACGAGCAGTACTTC. It is translated as CASKEVRAPYEQYF.